These 21 T cell receptor beta chains were all obtained from the same sample, sequenced in a study of response to subunit inactivated influenza vaccine. TCRdb re-called the RT-PCR reads through MiXCR, storing one row per CDR3 protein. The data contain approximately 500,000 distinct CDR3 sequences, under 15% of them singletons. Here the sequenced sample was PBMCs from blood, taken more than 35 days after vaccination. All receptors derive from a man aged 50-60 years who received an inactivated influenza vaccine.

This clonotype was seen more than once but under ten times. V usage is TRBV4-3 and J usage is TRBJ2-3; D may be TRBD2 (6 bases). The ends were cut back, 0 bases at V and 2 bases at J, with 9 bases in the middle. This CDR3 has 15 residues. Germline CDR1 reads LGHNA; CDR2 reads YSLEER. CDR3 sequence: CASSQEGLNTDTQYF. The CDR3 DNA reads as TGCGCCAGCAGCCAAGAGGGACTGAACACAGATACGCAGTATTTT.

The chain is built from TRBV5-6 and TRBJ2-1; TRBD2 is a possible D gene (5 bases). Germline loops: CDR1 SGHDT, CDR2 YYEEEE. The ends were cut back, 2 bases at V and 5 bases at J, with 17 bases in the middle. The CDR3 spans 16 residues. Written as DNA, the CDR3 is TGTGCCAGCAGCTTTTTGTGGGTCGAGGGAGACAATGAGCAGTTCTTC. Encoded protein: CASSFLWVEGDNEQFF.

This clonotype occurred a few times. This chain joins TRBV27 and TRBJ1-1; D ambiguous. Germline lookup yields CDR1 MNHEY and CDR2 SMNVEV (reference sequence). Trimming took 5 bases from V and 6 from J, leaving 13 bases between them. This CDR3 is built from 13 residues. CDR3 DNA: TGTGCCAGCAGTCATATCGGGTACCCTGAAGCTTTCTTT. Translation gives CASSHIGYPEAFF.

This clonotype was counted a few times. The V and J genes are TRBV5-1 and TRBJ1-6, with unresolved D. Germline V gene sequence: CDR1 SGHRS, CDR2 YFSETQ. The CDR3 runs to 16 residues. Trimming left V 2 bases short and J 6 bases short, with 15 bases between. The CDR3 loop is CASSFSPGGINSPLHF. CDR3 bases: TGCGCCAGCAGCTTTTCCCCAGGAGGGATTAATTCACCCCTCCACTTT.

This clonotype occurred a few times. The gene calls are TRBV7-2 and TRBJ1-5, with 7 positions matching TRBD1. The CDR3 spans 14 residues. V gave up 5 bases and J gave up 1 base; unmatched junction bases: 2. Germline V gene data show CDR1 as SGHTA and CDR2 as FQGNSA. CDR3 nucleotide sequence: TGTGCCAGCAGCCGGGGACAGAGCAATCAGCCCCAGCATTTT. Its translation is CASSRGQSNQPQHF.

The rearrangement links TRBV6-2 or TRBV6-3 to TRBJ2-2; the D is unclear. Germline CDR1 reads MNHEY; CDR2 reads SVGEGT. This CDR3 contains 14 residues. Trimming took 2 bases from V and 4 from J, leaving 8 bases between them. This CDR3 reads CASSYAGPTGELFF. CDR3 DNA sequence: TGTGCCAGCAGTTACGCCGGACCCACCGGGGAGCTGTTTTTT.

This clonotype was seen ten or more times. The rearrangement links TRBV29-1 to TRBJ1-2; unclear D gene. Per germline, CDR1 SQVTM and CDR2 ANQGSEA. The ends were cut back, 4 bases at V and 6 bases at J, with 9 bases in the middle. This CDR3 spans 11 amino acids. Here the CDR3 reads CSVVSGDGYTF. The CDR3 DNA reads as TGCAGCGTTGTATCTGGGGATGGCTACACCTTC.

J is TRBJ2-1 and V is TRBV7-2; TRBD1 matches at 7 bases. The J segment lost 3 bases and the V segment lost 5 bases, leaving 7 bases of the junction unmatched. The CDR3 has 15 residues. Germline-derived CDR1 and CDR2 are SGHTA and FQGNSA. CDR3: CASSRRGQNYNEQFF. The CDR3 region has the DNA TGTGCCAGCAGCCGTAGGGGGCAAAACTACAATGAGCAGTTCTTC.

The rearrangement joins TRBV3-1 to TRBJ2-1; possibly TRBD2 for D (5 bases). The CDR3 sequence is 15 residues long. CDR1 and CDR2 from the germline V gene are LGHDT and YNNKEL (reference sequence). The V and J ends lost 4 bases and 0 bases respectively, with 10 bases between them. Written as DNA, the CDR3 is TGTGCCAGCAGCCGTAGCGAGAGCTCCTACAATGAGCAGTTCTTC. The encoded protein is CASSRSESSYNEQFF.

This clonotype was picked up a small number of times. The genes are TRBV6-4 and TRBJ2-5, with 11 positions matching TRBD2. The CDR3 runs 19 residues. Germline V CDR1 and CDR2: MRHNA, SNTAGT. Germline trimming cut 2 bases from V and 2 bases from J; bases unmatched to any gene: 13. For the CDR3, the DNA is TGTGCCAGCAGTGACGACACTAGCGGGAGTTGGTGGGGGCAAGAGACCCAGTACTTC. Its translation is CASSDDTSGSWWGQETQYF.

Only a few counts were recorded for this clonotype. The V call is TRBV7-6, the J call TRBJ2-2; D not certain. Trimming removed 2 bases from V and 0 bases from J, with 13 bases in between. This CDR3 region has 17 residues. Germline V CDR1 and CDR2: SGHVS, FNYEAQ. Written as DNA, the CDR3 is TGTGCCAGCAGCTTAAATACGCCCCAGGCGAACACCGGGGAGCTGTTTTTT. Amino acid sequence: CASSLNTPQANTGELFF.

The V and J genes are TRBV5-1 and TRBJ2-2; 9 positions match TRBD2. Germline V lookup: CDR1 SGHRS, CDR2 YFSETQ. This CDR3 spans 17 amino acids. Germline trimming cut 3 bases from V and 5 bases from J; bases unmatched to any gene: 11. CDR3 bases: TGCGCCAGCAGCTGGATTCCGGGACTAGCAACTACCGGGGAGCTGTTTTTT. Translating gives CASSWIPGLATTGELFF.

The chain combines TRBV24-1 with TRBJ2-1; D might be TRBD2 (6 bases). Trimming took off 1 base at V and 8 bases at J, with 8 bases between the two ends. This CDR3 is 13 amino acids long. CDR1 is KGHDR and CDR2 is SFDVKD in the germline V gene. DNA of the CDR3: TGTGCCACCAGTGATTTCGGAGGGGATGAGCAGTTCTTC. As protein: CATSDFGGDEQFF.

The chain uses TRBV20-1 and TRBJ2-5; 7 positions agree with TRBD2. The CDR3 is 15 amino acids. Germline loops: CDR1 DFQATT, CDR2 SNEGSKA (reference sequence). The trim removed 6 bases at V and 2 bases at J, leaving 12 bases unmatched. This CDR3 is CSASPLLAQQETQYF. The CDR3 DNA is TGCAGTGCCTCCCCACTACTAGCGCAGCAAGAGACCCAGTACTTC.

The table lists this clonotype with a few counts. The rearrangement joins TRBV28 to TRBJ2-7; 15 nucleotides align to TRBD2. V lost 8 bases and J lost 4; bases outside the gene matches: 12. Germline V gene data show CDR1 as MDHEN and CDR2 as SYDVKM. The CDR3 extends over 17 amino acids. The CDR3 reads CASRSPGLAGGAYEQYF. CDR3 coding DNA: TGTGCCAGCCGTTCTCCGGGACTAGCGGGGGGTGCGTACGAGCAGTACTTC.

In the case of this clonotype: One end of the junction fails to match germline, which may point to a read error. The rearrangement uses TRBV14 and TRBJ2-2; possible D gene TRBD2, 5 bases. This CDR3 comprises 15 residues. The germline CDR1 and CDR2 sequences are SGHDN and FVKESK. In DNA, the CDR3 is TGTGCCAGCAGCCAAGTAATAACAAACACCGGGAAGCTGTTTTTT. Translating gives CASSQVITNTGKLFF.

This clonotype was recorded once. The rearrangement links TRBV11-2 to TRBJ2-2; D is unresolved. CDR3 length: 14 residues. CDR1 is SGHAT, CDR2 FQNNGV, per germline. V shed 4 bases and J shed 3 bases, with 9 bases lying between them. CDR3 sequence: CASSSIHYTGELFF. In nucleotides, the CDR3 is TGTGCCAGCAGCTCGATTCACTACACCGGGGAGCTGTTTTTT. Using reference TRBV11-2 and TRBJ2-2 for the parts outside the CDR3, the full variable domain is EAGVAQSPRYKIIEKRQSVAFWCNPISGHATLYWYQQILGQGPKLLIQFQNNGVVDDSQLPKDRFSAERLKGVDSTLKIQPAKLEDSAVYLCASSSIHYTGELFFGEGSRLTVL.

This clonotype came up many times. V and J are TRBV29-1 and TRBJ2-7; D may be TRBD1 or TRBD2 (6 bases each). V dropped 6 bases and J dropped 2 bases, with 17 bases sitting between them. Germline V CDR1 and CDR2: SQVTM, ANQGSEA. CDR3 size: 14 residues. CDR3 protein: CSVVQGGSAYEQYF. The CDR3 DNA follows: TGCAGCGTCGTCCAAGGGGGGTCCGCCTACGAGCAGTACTTC.

This clonotype was counted ten times or more. The genes are TRBV20-1 and TRBJ1-5, with 8 bases matching TRBD1. Trimming cost V 5 bases and J 4 bases; bases outside gene matches: 10. CDR3 length equals 15 residues. Germline loops: CDR1 DFQATT, CDR2 SNEGSKA (reference sequence). The CDR3 DNA reads as TGCAGTGCTGAAACAGGGGGGGAAGTAAATCAGCCCCAGCATTTT. Translated: CSAETGGEVNQPQHF.

On this clonotype itself: This clone may be a read error of a much larger clone one base away. Here the CDR3 reads CSARDFGTSGNTDTQHF. The CDR3 DNA is TGCAGTGCTAGAGATTTCGGGACTAGCGGCAACACAGATACGCAGCATTTT. The chain employs TRBV20-1 and TRBJ2-3; weak D call: TRBD1 (5 bases). The closer fit of TRBJ1-5 to the DNA end suggests the J call may be wrong. Germline-derived CDR1 and CDR2 are DFQATT and SNEGSKA (reference sequence). This CDR3 spans 17 amino acids.

This sequence joins TRBV29-1 and TRBJ2-3, with 10 bases identical to TRBD2. The germline CDR1 and CDR2 sequences are SQVTM and ANQGSEA. The CDR3 is 14 residues long. Trimming removed 8 bases from V and 4 bases from J; junction bases left unmatched: 9. The CDR3 here is CSTQRGGQADTQYF. CDR3 nucleotide sequence: TGCAGCACCCAGCGGGGGGGCCAGGCAGATACGCAGTATTTT.